This record covers a single TCR beta chain. What it binds is not known. These data come from a study of CD8 T cells in ankylosing spondylitis. Trimming took 4 bases from V and 5 from J; bases not matched to a gene: 11. Germline-derived CDR1 and CDR2 are SGDLS and YYNGEE. The CDR3 runs to 15 residues. Findings of the study overall: Disease-linked clones were CD8+ and relatively rare in peripheral blood. A motif of 7 to 9 highly homologous TCR beta variants was seen as apparently characteristic of ankylosing spondylitis blood.

As the method for making TCR beta libraries, quantitative 5'-RACE with molecular barcodes was used. TCRdb itself ran the 5' RACE reads through MiXCR, one entry per CDR3 protein. The sample holds about 540,000 distinct CDR3 sequences, 9.5% to 15% seen once. The clonotype was recovered from a male donor with ankylosing spondylitis. The chain employs TRBV9 and TRBJ2-7; 8 positions match TRBD2. Sequences were obtained from blood, either unsorted or a sorted T cell fraction (not recorded which). The CDR3 region has the DNA TGTGCCAGCAGCCCAGAGGCGGGAGGCCTTCACGAGCAGTACGTC. It codes for CASSPEAGGLHEQYV.